Following are 24 T cell receptor beta chains from one sample sequenced in a study of blood T cell repertoires in COVID-19. Sequenced by immunoSEQ multiplex PCR; TCRdb stores in-frame clones only, minus some. This table holds about 120,000 clones, 60% to 85% found once. The sample consisted of peripheral blood. These receptor sequences come from a man aged 70 or older with acute or convalescent COVID-19.

This chain links TRBV2 with TRBJ2-3, with D tentatively TRBD1 (5 bases). CDR3 length equals 17 residues. Germline loops: CDR1 SNHLY, CDR2 FYNNEI. V dropped 0 bases and J dropped 3 bases, with 16 bases sitting between them. The CDR3 sequence is CASSEAPFGQGTDTQYF. As DNA, the CDR3 is TGTGCCAGCAGTGAAGCGCCATTTGGGCAGGGTACAGATACGCAGTATTTT.

This clone has only a few counts. This rearrangement joins TRBV18 to TRBJ1-1; TRBD1 matches at 10 bases. CDR3 length: 16 residues. Trimming took 2 bases from V and 4 from J; bases not matched to a gene: 7. Germline lookup yields CDR1 KGHSH and CDR2 LQKENI. CDR3 bases: TGTGCCAGCTCACCAGGGACAGGGGTGTCAACCACTGAAGCTTTCTTT. Residues: CASSPGTGVSTTEAFF. Full variable domain (remainder filled in from reference TRBV18 and TRBJ1-1): NAGVMQNPRHLVRRRGQEARLRCSPMKGHSHVYWYRQLPEEGLKFMVYLQKENIIDESGMPKERFSAEFPKEGPSILRIQQVVRGDSAAYFCASSPGTGVSTTEAFFGQGTRLTVV.

V usage is TRBV7-9 and J usage is TRBJ2-7; maybe TRBD2 (5 bases). CDR1 and CDR2 from the germline V gene are SEHNR and FQNEAQ (reference sequence). Trimming shortened V by 8 bases and J by 2 bases, and 13 bases separated the two germline ends. This CDR3 contains 13 residues. DNA for the CDR3: TGTGCCAGCCGCTCGGGAACAACCTACGAGCAGTACTTC. Translated, it gives CASRSGTTYEQYF.

The CDR3 protein is CASSVTSGGEGNNSPLHF. CDR3 coding DNA: TGTGCCAGCAGCGTGACCTCGGGGGGCGAGGGGAATAATTCACCCCTCCACTTT. The V call is TRBV9, the J call TRBJ1-6, with a possible D match to TRBD1 (6 bases). V gave up 2 bases and J gave up 5 bases, with 20 bases separating them. This CDR3 has 18 residues. Germline lookup yields CDR1 SGDLS and CDR2 YYNGEE.

This clone was picked up a small number of times. This chain uses TRBV7-9 with TRBJ1-4; 7 bases fit TRBD1. CDR3 length equals 15 residues. Trimming cost V 5 bases and J 5 bases; bases outside gene matches: 8. Germline-derived CDR1 and CDR2 are SEHNR and FQNEAQ (reference sequence). The CDR3 nucleotides are TGTGCCAGCAGCAGGGCCGGGACAGAAAATGAAAAACTGTTTTTT. As protein: CASSRAGTENEKLFF.

CDR3 protein: CASSLAQGTNGYTF. The CDR3, as DNA: TGTGCCAGCAGCTTAGCACAGGGTACGAACGGCTACACCTTC. The chain couples TRBV7-9 to TRBJ1-2; weak D call: TRBD1 (6 bases). V was trimmed by 0 bases and J by 8 bases, leaving 13 bases between them. Germline lookup yields CDR1 SEHNR and CDR2 FQNEAQ (reference sequence). The CDR3 spans 14 residues.

This rearrangement joins TRBV6-5 to TRBJ2-1; 14 bases align to TRBD2. This CDR3 has 15 residues. Per germline, CDR1 MNHEY and CDR2 SVGAGI. Trimming took 6 bases from V and 10 from J; bases not matched to a gene: 8. CDR3 region: CASSRGLAGEGEQFF. CDR3 sequence (DNA): TGTGCCAGCAGCCGGGGACTAGCGGGGGAGGGAGAGCAGTTCTTC.

The rearrangement joins TRBV7-9 to TRBJ2-2, with 7 bases fitting TRBD2. The V segment lost 1 base and the J segment 0 bases; nucleotides outside the gene matches: 2. Per the germline V gene, CDR1 is SEHNR and CDR2 is FQNEAQ (reference sequence). The length of the CDR3 is 16 residues. CDR3 in amino acids: CASSLGSGANTGELFF. CDR3 coding DNA: TGTGCCAGCAGCTTAGGCAGCGGGGCGAACACCGGGGAGCTGTTTTTT.

The V call is TRBV7-3, the J call TRBJ2-1; 7 bases are shared with TRBD2. The germline gives CDR1 SGHTA, CDR2 FQGTGA. The CDR3 runs to 15 residues. Losses at the gene ends were 3 bases for V and 7 bases for J; bases not matched to a gene: 9. The CDR3 loop reads CASSLTLAGVNEQFF. Written as DNA, the CDR3 is TGTGCCAGCAGCTTGACCCTCGCGGGAGTTAATGAGCAGTTCTTC. Looking up the rest from reference TRBV7-3 and TRBJ2-1 gives the full variable domain: GAGVSQTPSNKVTEKGKYVELRCDPISGHTALYWYRQSLGQGPEFLIYFQGTGAADDSGLPNDRFFAVRPEGSVSTLKIQRTERGDSAVYLCASSLTLAGVNEQFFGPGTRLTVL.

This clone occurred many times. The chain recombines TRBV7-9 with TRBJ1-5, with a weak D call TRBD1 (5 bases). The V end was cut by 5 bases, the J end by 7 bases, with 12 bases between. CDR1 is SEHNR and CDR2 is FQNEAQ in the germline V gene (reference sequence). This CDR3 is built from 13 residues. The CDR3 nucleotides are TGTGCCAGCAGCCAGGACACTCTCCAGCCCCAGCATTTT. This gives the protein CASSQDTLQPQHF.

This chain links TRBV27 with TRBJ2-2; no firm D call. The CDR3 covers 13 residues. Trimming shortened V by 2 bases and J by 1 base, and 2 bases separated the two germline ends. Germline values: CDR1 MNHEY, CDR2 SMNVEV (reference sequence). The CDR3 spells CASSLRNTGELFF. The CDR3 DNA reads as TGTGCCAGCAGTTTACGGAACACCGGGGAGCTGTTTTTT.

The rearrangement links TRBV7-2 to TRBJ1-1, with D tentatively TRBD1 (5 bases). Trimming took off 5 bases at V and 8 bases at J, with 15 bases between the two ends. In germline, CDR1 is SGHTA, CDR2 FQGNSA. The CDR3 covers 13 residues. This CDR3 reads CASSLKRDWEAFF. The CDR3 bases are TGTGCCAGCAGCCTGAAACGGGACTGGGAAGCTTTCTTT.

V usage is TRBV3-1 (or the pseudogene TRBV3-2) and J usage is TRBJ2-1; possibly TRBD2 for D (6 bases). The CDR3 length is 15 residues. CDR1 and CDR2 from the germline V gene are LGHDT and YNNKEL (reference sequence). Trimming pared 0 bases from V and 5 bases from J, leaving 11 bases between. The CDR3: CASSQERVADNEQFF. The CDR3 nucleotides are TGTGCCAGCAGCCAAGAGCGGGTAGCGGACAATGAGCAGTTCTTC.

The V call is TRBV28, the J call TRBJ1-4; D remains ambiguous. The germline V gene encodes CDR1 MDHEN and CDR2 SYDVKM. This CDR3 region has 17 residues. Trimming stripped 7 bases from V and 7 bases from J, with 25 bases between. In DNA, the CDR3 is TGTGCCAGCACACCTCCCGTATCGGGGATTGGAGGTGAAAAACTGTTTTTT. This sequence encodes CASTPPVSGIGGEKLFF.

The sample holds one count of this clone. V usage is TRBV4-1 and J usage is TRBJ2-4, with 8 bases identical to TRBD1. The germline V gene encodes CDR1 MGHRA and CDR2 YSYEKL. The V and J ends lost 1 base and 4 bases, in that order; junction bases with no gene match: 6. CDR3 length equals 16 residues. The chain's CDR3 is CASSQVIRTGKNIQYF. CDR3 coding DNA: TGCGCCAGCAGCCAAGTCATCCGGACAGGGAAAAACATTCAGTACTTC.

V gene TRBV11-3 combines with J gene TRBJ2-1; 7 positions agree with TRBD2. Trimming cost V 2 bases and J 13 bases; bases outside gene matches: 11. CDR1 is SGHNT and CDR2 is YENEEA in the germline V gene. This CDR3 has 14 residues. The CDR3 region has the DNA TGTGCCAGCAGCTTACAAGGCGGGGGTAAACCCCAGTTCTTC. Residues: CASSLQGGGKPQFF.

This clone came up once. This chain links TRBV3-1 (or the pseudogene TRBV3-2) with TRBJ2-5; D might be TRBD1 (6 bases). Trimming shortened V by 4 bases and J by 7 bases, and 16 bases separated the two germline ends. Germline CDR1 and CDR2: LGHDT and YNNKEL (reference sequence). The CDR3 spans 14 residues. CDR3 sequence reads: CASSPQGLSGTQYF. CDR3 sequence (DNA): TGTGCCAGCAGCCCGCAGGGGTTGAGTGGGACCCAGTACTTC.

V is TRBV24-1 and J is TRBJ2-7, with TRBD1 identical over 10 bases. The CDR3 totals 17 residues. Germline V gene lookup returns CDR1 KGHDR and CDR2 SFDVKD. Trimming took 5 bases from V and 2 from J; bases not matched to a gene: 11. The CDR3, as DNA: TGTGCCACCAGTGCCAAACTGGGACAGGGGAATACCTACGAGCAGTACTTC. Translation gives CATSAKLGQGNTYEQYF.

V is TRBV27 and J is TRBJ1-6; 7 bases map to TRBD1. This CDR3 contains 14 residues. Germline trimming cut 4 bases from V and 5 bases from J; bases unmatched to any gene: 2. Germline assignment: CDR1 MNHEY and CDR2 SMNVEV (reference sequence). The CDR3 here is CASSWQGDNSPLHF. CDR3 coding DNA: TGTGCCAGCAGTTGGCAGGGGGATAATTCACCCCTCCACTTT.

V usage is TRBV30 and J usage is TRBJ2-7, with D maybe TRBD2 (6 bases). V was shortened by 0 bases and J by 6 bases, with 6 bases between the two germline ends. The CDR3 extends over 11 amino acids. Germline V gene lookup returns CDR1 GTSNPN and CDR2 SVGIG (reference sequence). The CDR3 DNA reads as TGTGCCTGGAGTGTGGGGGGCGAGCAGTACTTC. Its translation is CAWSVGGEQYF.

V gene TRBV19 combines with J gene TRBJ2-1, with TRBD2 matching over 8 bases. V dropped 7 bases and J dropped 7; count of bases not matched to a gene: 12. Germline CDR1 LNHDA, CDR2 SQIVND (reference sequence). CDR3 size: 15 residues. The CDR3 reads CASTPSGTSRNEQFF. The CDR3 region has the DNA TGTGCCAGTACCCCTTCCGGGACTAGTAGAAATGAGCAGTTCTTC.

This chain links TRBV5-1 with TRBJ1-2; perhaps TRBD1 as D (6 bases). Germline CDR1 SGHRS, CDR2 YFSETQ. The CDR3 loop spans 13 amino acids. V lost 0 bases and J 8 bases, leaving 11 bases between the germline ends. CDR3 region: CASSLEAGDGYTF. The CDR3 DNA reads TGCGCCAGCAGCTTGGAGGCAGGGGACGGCTACACCTTC.

The V and J genes are TRBV6-5 and TRBJ1-1; TRBD1 matches at 8 bases. Per germline, CDR1 MNHEY and CDR2 SVGAGI. After removal of 6 bases from V and 4 bases from J, the junction contained 7 bases not matched to a gene. The CDR3 is 14 amino acids. CDR3 sequence reads: CASSSGTGLTEAFF. Here the CDR3 DNA reads TGTGCCAGCAGCTCCGGGACAGGACTCACTGAAGCTTTCTTT.

The chain is built from TRBV6-5 and TRBJ2-3; 8 nucleotides match TRBD2. J lost 2 bases, V lost 5 bases, and 6 bases had no gene match. There are 15 residues in the CDR3. Looked up from germline, CDR1 is MNHEY and CDR2 is SVGAGI. The CDR3 DNA reads as TGTGCCAGCAGTACCGGGACTAGATACACAGATACGCAGTATTTT. As protein: CASSTGTRYTDTQYF.